This T cell receptor (beta chain) was captured in a study of regulatory and conventional T cells in RAG deficiency. Study-level points and caveats: Control T-cell subsets had markedly higher Shannon entropy and lower Simpson indices than RAG-deficient patients. In Omenn syndrome, Treg and Tconv repertoires overlapped >80%. Other subsets showed approximately 10-fold reductions, but Treg unique TCR beta sequences fell roughly 90-fold in these patients.

Germline CDR1 reads SGHVS; CDR2 reads FQNEAQ. The CDR3 runs 18 residues. Between the trimmed V and J ends, which lost 5 bases and 1 base, there was a span of 20 bases. The repertoire was sequenced with immunoSEQ multiplex PCR; TCRdb's copy has only in-frame clones and lacks some. The table includes 30,000 to 35,000 clones, about nine tenths detected once. A word on this clone: As yet, its antigen is unknown.

The sample was also reused in another study, on regulatory T cells. According to that study: Primers: 52 TRBV forward and 13 TRBJ reverse.

The genes are TRBV7-8 and TRBJ2-2; D is possibly TRBD2 (5 bases). Material for sequencing was CD8+ T cells sorted from blood. The sequence was collected from a human donor in good health. The CDR3 coding sequence is TGTGCCAGCAGCCCTAGCCCCAAACGGGCAGGGAACACCGGGGAGCTGTTTTTT. It codes for CASSPSPKRAGNTGELFF.